The rows below give T cell receptor beta chains drawn from one sample of a study of blood T cell repertoires in COVID-19. Profiled with immunoSEQ multiplex PCR; TCRdb holds only in-frame clones, not every one. The sample consists of around 200,000 clones, 70% to 90% of them appearing once. Material: peripheral blood. The receptors originated from a man aged 25-45 years with acute or convalescent COVID-19. Each CDR3 is given with its conserved first and last residue. The D gene is left open where the match is weak. Some rows mark clone size as missing; the rest say once, few, many or name a class of expanded clone.

clone_size: -
cdr3_length: 13
j_call: TRBJ2-1
v_call: TRBV11-2
d_call: TRBD2
cdr3_nt: TGTGCCAGCAGCGGGGACTACTACAATGAGCAGTTCTTC
cdr3_aa: CASSGDYYNEQFF

clone_size: once
cdr3_length: 15
j_call: TRBJ1-2
v_call: TRBV7-9
d_call: -
cdr3_nt: TGTGCCAGCAGCCCCCTGCAGGGCGAGCTCTATGGCTACACCTTC
cdr3_aa: CASSPLQGELYGYTF

clone_size: once
cdr3_length: 15
j_call: TRBJ1-1
v_call: TRBV5-8
d_call: TRBD1
cdr3_nt: TGTGCCAGCAGCCCCAGGACAGGACTGAACACTGAAGCTTTCTTT
cdr3_aa: CASSPRTGLNTEAFF

clone_size: -
cdr3_length: 14
j_call: TRBJ2-7
v_call: TRBV27
d_call: TRBD2
cdr3_nt: TGTGCCAGCAGTTTAGTGGGGACTAGCGGGAAGAGGAACTTC
cdr3_aa: CASSLVGTSGKRNF

clone_size: -
cdr3_length: 12
j_call: TRBJ1-2
v_call: TRBV29-1
d_call: TRBD1
cdr3_nt: TGCAGCGTTGAACAGGGGGCGGGTGGCTACACCTTC
cdr3_aa: CSVEQGAGGYTF

clone_size: -
cdr3_length: 12
j_call: TRBJ1-1
v_call: TRBV2
d_call: -
cdr3_nt: TGTGCCAGCAGCTGGACAGAACTGGAAGCTTTCTTT
cdr3_aa: CASSWTELEAFF

clone_size: -
cdr3_length: 14
j_call: TRBJ2-1
v_call: TRBV6-5
d_call: -
cdr3_nt: TGTGCCAGCGCCCGGGCAGGGAAGATGGATGAGCAGTTCTTC
cdr3_aa: CASARAGKMDEQFF

clone_size: -
cdr3_length: 19
j_call: TRBJ2-2
v_call: TRBV7-8
d_call: TRBD1
cdr3_nt: TGTGCCAGCAGCTTACTCTCTACTGGGGGGACAGGGGTTCCCGGGGAGCTGTTTTTT
cdr3_aa: CASSLLSTGGTGVPGELFF

clone_size: -
cdr3_length: 15
j_call: TRBJ2-3
v_call: TRBV30
d_call: TRBD2
cdr3_nt: TGTGCCTGGAGTAATGGACTAGCGCTGACAGATACGCAGTATTTT
cdr3_aa: CAWSNGLALTDTQYF

clone_size: -
cdr3_length: 15
j_call: TRBJ1-5
v_call: TRBV2
d_call: -
cdr3_nt: TGTGCCAGCAGTGCCGGGGTCTTCGGCAATCAGCCCCAGCATTTT
cdr3_aa: CASSAGVFGNQPQHF

clone_size: -
cdr3_length: 16
j_call: TRBJ2-5
v_call: TRBV14
d_call: TRBD1
cdr3_nt: TGTGCCAGCAGCTACAATCTCGGACAGGGGGAAGAGACCCAGTACTTC
cdr3_aa: CASSYNLGQGEETQYF

clone_size: -
cdr3_length: 17
j_call: TRBJ2-7
v_call: TRBV5-1
d_call: TRBD2
cdr3_nt: TGCGCCAGCAGCTTGGCCTGGGTCCGCGGGGGGGCCTACGAGCAGTACTTC
cdr3_aa: CASSLAWVRGGAYEQYF

clone_size: -
cdr3_length: 15
j_call: TRBJ2-3
v_call: TRBV28
d_call: TRBD1
cdr3_nt: TGTGCCAGCAGTCTACGACAGGGCCCCACAGATACGCAGTATTTT
cdr3_aa: CASSLRQGPTDTQYF

clone_size: -
cdr3_length: 14
j_call: TRBJ2-5
v_call: TRBV7-9
d_call: -
cdr3_nt: TGTGCCAGCACAATCGGATTCCGCGGGGAGACCCAGTACTTC
cdr3_aa: CASTIGFRGETQYF

clone_size: -
cdr3_length: 15
j_call: TRBJ1-2
v_call: TRBV14
d_call: TRBD1
cdr3_nt: TGTGCCAGCAGCCGATCGGGACAGGTGGACTATGGCTACACCTTC
cdr3_aa: CASSRSGQVDYGYTF

clone_size: -
cdr3_length: 14
j_call: TRBJ1-2
v_call: TRBV10-2
d_call: TRBD1
cdr3_nt: TGCGCCAGCAGTTCGGGACAGGGTCCCTATGGCTACACCTTC
cdr3_aa: CASSSGQGPYGYTF

clone_size: -
cdr3_length: 18
j_call: TRBJ2-1
v_call: TRBV5-5
d_call: TRBD1
cdr3_nt: TGTGCCAGCAGCTTTAGGACAGGGCACCAGAGCTCCTACAATGAGCAGTTCTTC
cdr3_aa: CASSFRTGHQSSYNEQFF

clone_size: -
cdr3_length: 16
j_call: TRBJ2-1
v_call: TRBV7-6
d_call: TRBD2
cdr3_nt: TGTGCCAGCAGCTTACAAGGACTAGCGGGTTACAATGAGCAGTTCTTC
cdr3_aa: CASSLQGLAGYNEQFF

clone_size: -
cdr3_length: 16
j_call: TRBJ1-5
v_call: TRBV27
d_call: -
cdr3_nt: TGTGCCAGCAGCTCGGTAGGAGCCCCGAGCAATCAGCCCCAGCATTTT
cdr3_aa: CASSSVGAPSNQPQHF

clone_size: -
cdr3_length: 15
j_call: TRBJ1-1
v_call: TRBV12-5
d_call: TRBD1
cdr3_nt: TGTGCTAGTGGTAGGTACAGGGGGCGGAACACTGAAGCTTTCTTT
cdr3_aa: CASGRYRGRNTEAFF

clone_size: -
cdr3_length: 11
j_call: TRBJ2-7
v_call: TRBV20-1
d_call: -
cdr3_nt: TGCAGTGGTTTGGCGGGCTACGAGCAGTACTTC
cdr3_aa: CSGLAGYEQYF

clone_size: -
cdr3_length: 14
j_call: TRBJ1-5
v_call: TRBV21-1
d_call: -
cdr3_nt: TGTGCCAGCAGCAAATGGAGGGAAAATCAGCCCCAGCATTTT
cdr3_aa: CASSKWRENQPQHF

clone_size: -
cdr3_length: 12
j_call: TRBJ1-1
v_call: TRBV28
d_call: -
cdr3_nt: TGTGCCAGCAGTCAGACAGTTCCGAGGGCTTTCTTT
cdr3_aa: CASSQTVPRAFF

clone_size: few
cdr3_length: 18
j_call: TRBJ1-3
v_call: TRBV7-8
d_call: TRBD1
cdr3_nt: TGTGCCAGCAGCTTAGGCTGGACAGGGGACAGGTCTGGAAACACCATATATTTT
cdr3_aa: CASSLGWTGDRSGNTIYF

clone_size: -
cdr3_length: 12
j_call: TRBJ2-1
v_call: TRBV28
d_call: TRBD1
cdr3_nt: TGTGCCAGCAGTTATGGTGGGACAGGGTGGTTCTTC
cdr3_aa: CASSYGGTGWFF

clone_size: once
cdr3_length: 13
j_call: TRBJ1-5
v_call: TRBV12-3/TRBV12-4
d_call: TRBD1
cdr3_nt: TGTGCCAGCAGTAAACAGGGGGATCAGCCCCAGCATTTT
cdr3_aa: CASSKQGDQPQHF

clone_size: -
cdr3_length: 14
j_call: TRBJ2-3
v_call: TRBV5-1
d_call: -
cdr3_nt: TGCGCCAGCAGCTCAGCGAACTCCCCCGATACGCAGTATTTT
cdr3_aa: CASSSANSPDTQYF